The T cell receptor beta chain under discussion was sequenced for a study of blood T cell repertoires in COVID-19. For the study at large: The United States, Italy and Spain provided the acute and convalescent COVID-19 samples. Sample material is recorded as cDNA or gDNA derived from T cells, B-cell-depleted T cells, or PBMCs.

J gave up 3 bases and V 0 bases, and 4 bases lay outside the gene matches. This CDR3 has 15 amino acids. The germline gives CDR1 MNHEY, CDR2 SMNVEV (reference sequence). Study processing details: It was from reference gene primer amplification that nucleated cell counts were estimated. Repertoires were generated with immunoSEQ multiplex PCR, while TCRdb's copy carries only in-frame clones and drops some. The DNA was the basis for D and trimming; V, J and clone size are from that table. The table lists about 96,000 clones, 65% to 85% of them singletons, with 15% to 20% in the top ten. The table lists this clone with a count of one.

The chain uses TRBV27 and TRBJ1-1, with 7 bases that match TRBD1. The material sequenced was peripheral blood. This TCR came from a woman aged 60-75 years with acute or convalescent COVID-19. The CDR3 DNA follows: TGTGCCAGCAGTTTATCGTTGCAGGGGGACACTGAAGCTTTCTTT. As protein: CASSLSLQGDTEAFF.